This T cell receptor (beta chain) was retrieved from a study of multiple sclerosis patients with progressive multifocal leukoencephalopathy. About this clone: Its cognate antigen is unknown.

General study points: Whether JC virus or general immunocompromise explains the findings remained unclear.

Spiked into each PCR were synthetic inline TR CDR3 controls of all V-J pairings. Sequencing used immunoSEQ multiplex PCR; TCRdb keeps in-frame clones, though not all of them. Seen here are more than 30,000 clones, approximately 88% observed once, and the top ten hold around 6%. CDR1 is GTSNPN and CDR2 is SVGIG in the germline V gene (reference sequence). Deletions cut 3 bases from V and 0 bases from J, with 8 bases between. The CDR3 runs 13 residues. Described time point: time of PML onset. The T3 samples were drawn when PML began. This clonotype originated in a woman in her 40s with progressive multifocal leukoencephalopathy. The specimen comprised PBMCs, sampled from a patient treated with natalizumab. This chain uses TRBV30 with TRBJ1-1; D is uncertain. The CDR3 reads CAWRKEMNTEAFF. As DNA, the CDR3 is TGTGCCTGGAGGAAAGAAATGAACACTGAAGCTTTCTTT.